This T cell receptor (beta chain) was sequenced in a study of graft-versus-host responses after intestinal transplantation. Background on the study: Following induction with anti-thymocyte globulin, all recipients were given tacrolimus and steroids for around three years. Study-wide points: Where graft-donor T cell macrochimerism was present, patients had high graft-versus-host to host-versus-graft clonal ratios in allografts. HvG clone declines early post-transplant were associated with peak circulating GvH levels. GvH clones were found in recipient marrow; some appeared first in ileum or blood.

As to this clone: The antigen is not known.

Assay: immunoSEQ multiplex PCR; the TCRdb copy retains only in-frame clones and omits some. The sample includes tens of thousands of clones, 91% of them seen just once. Germline V CDR1 and CDR2: MNHEY, SMNVEV (reference sequence). The V gene end was trimmed by 7 bases and the J gene end by 5 bases; junction bases not matched to a gene: 7. CDR3 length: 13 amino acids. This chain links TRBV27 with TRBJ2-7; 8 bases match TRBD2. The receptor comes from a human donor who was the organ donor for an intestinal transplant. This specimen consisted of unstimulated CD8+ T cells sorted from spleen or lymph node cells, obtained before transplant. The CDR3 nucleotides are TGTGCCAGCACCAGCGGGAGTGGCGACGAGCAGTACTTC. It yields the protein CASTSGSGDEQYF.